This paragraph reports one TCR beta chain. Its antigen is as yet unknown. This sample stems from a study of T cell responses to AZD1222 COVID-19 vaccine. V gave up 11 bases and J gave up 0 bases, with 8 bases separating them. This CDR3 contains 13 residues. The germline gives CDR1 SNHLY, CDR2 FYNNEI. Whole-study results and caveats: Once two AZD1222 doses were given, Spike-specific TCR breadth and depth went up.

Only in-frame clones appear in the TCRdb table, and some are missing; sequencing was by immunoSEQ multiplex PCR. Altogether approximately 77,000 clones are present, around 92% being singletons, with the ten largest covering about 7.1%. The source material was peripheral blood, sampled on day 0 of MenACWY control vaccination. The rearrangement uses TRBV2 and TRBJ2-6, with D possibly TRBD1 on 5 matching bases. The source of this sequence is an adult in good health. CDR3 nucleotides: TGTGCCGGACACAGCTCTGGGGCCAACGTCCTGACTTTC. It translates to CAGHSSGANVLTF.